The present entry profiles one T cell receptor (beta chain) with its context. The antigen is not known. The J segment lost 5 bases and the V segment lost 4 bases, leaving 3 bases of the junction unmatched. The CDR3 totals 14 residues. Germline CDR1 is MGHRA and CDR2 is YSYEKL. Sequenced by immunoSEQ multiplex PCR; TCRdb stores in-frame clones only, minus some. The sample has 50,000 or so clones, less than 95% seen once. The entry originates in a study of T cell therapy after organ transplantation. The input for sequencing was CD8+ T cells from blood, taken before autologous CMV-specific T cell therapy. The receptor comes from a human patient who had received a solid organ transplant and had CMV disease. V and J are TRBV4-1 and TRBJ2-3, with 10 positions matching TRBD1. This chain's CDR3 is CASSLTGGKDTQYF. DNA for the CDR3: TGCGCCAGCAGCCTGACAGGGGGCAAAGATACGCAGTATTTT.